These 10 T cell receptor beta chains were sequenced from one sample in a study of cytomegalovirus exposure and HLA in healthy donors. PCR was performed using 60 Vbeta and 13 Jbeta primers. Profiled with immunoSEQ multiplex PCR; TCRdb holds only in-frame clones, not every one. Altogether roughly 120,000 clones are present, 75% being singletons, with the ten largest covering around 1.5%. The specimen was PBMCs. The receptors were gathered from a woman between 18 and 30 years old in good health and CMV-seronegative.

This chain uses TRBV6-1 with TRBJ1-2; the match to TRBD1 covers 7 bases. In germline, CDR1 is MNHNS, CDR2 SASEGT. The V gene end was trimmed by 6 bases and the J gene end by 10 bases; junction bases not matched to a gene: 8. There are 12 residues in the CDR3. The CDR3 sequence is CASRYEGAAYTF. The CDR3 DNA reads TGTGCCAGCAGATATGAGGGGGCCGCCTACACCTTC.

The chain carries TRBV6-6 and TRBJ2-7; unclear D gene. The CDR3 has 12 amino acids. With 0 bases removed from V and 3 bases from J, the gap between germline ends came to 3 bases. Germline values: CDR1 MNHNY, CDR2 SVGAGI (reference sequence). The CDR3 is CASSYSNYEQYF. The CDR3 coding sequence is TGTGCCAGCAGTTACTCTAACTACGAGCAGTACTTC.

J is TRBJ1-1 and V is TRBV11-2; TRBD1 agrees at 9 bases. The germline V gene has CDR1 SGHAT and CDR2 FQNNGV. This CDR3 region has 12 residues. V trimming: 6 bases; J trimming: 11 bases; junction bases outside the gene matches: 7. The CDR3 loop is CASRETGGRAFF. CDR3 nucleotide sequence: TGTGCCAGCAGAGAAACAGGGGGCAGGGCTTTCTTT.

In DNA, the CDR3 is TGTGCCAGCCCGGACACTGAAGCTTTCTTT. This codes for CASPDTEAFF. V gene TRBV7-9 combines with J gene TRBJ1-1; D remains ambiguous. Germline V gene data show CDR1 as SEHNR and CDR2 as FQNEAQ (reference sequence). The CDR3 consists of 10 residues. Between the trimmed V and J ends, which lost 8 bases and 3 bases, there was a span of 4 bases.

CDR3 amino acids: CASRGQRAKNIQYF. The CDR3 region has the DNA TGTGCCAGCAGGGGGCAGAGGGCCAAAAACATTCAGTACTTC. The rearrangement joins TRBV2 to TRBJ2-4; D might be TRBD1 (5 bases). From germline, CDR1 is SNHLY and CDR2 FYNNEI. The CDR3 runs to 14 residues. Trimming cost V 6 bases and J 1 base, with 10 bases left between them.

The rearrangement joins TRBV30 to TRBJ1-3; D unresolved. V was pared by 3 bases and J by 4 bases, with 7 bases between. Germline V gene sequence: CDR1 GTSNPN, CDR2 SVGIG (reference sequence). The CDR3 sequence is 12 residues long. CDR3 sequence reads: CAWRTGGNTIYF. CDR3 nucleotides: TGTGCCTGGAGGACCGGGGGAAACACCATATATTTT.

The DNA for the CDR3 is TGTGCCAGCAGTGAAGCGCAGGGGGCTATAAGGAACTATGGCTACACCTTC. This codes for CASSEAQGAIRNYGYTF. The chain carries TRBV6-1 and TRBJ1-2; 8 bases are a match to TRBD1. The CDR3 sequence is 17 residues long. Germline assignment: CDR1 MNHNS and CDR2 SASEGT. The J segment lost 2 bases and the V segment lost 0 bases, leaving 8 bases of the junction unmatched.

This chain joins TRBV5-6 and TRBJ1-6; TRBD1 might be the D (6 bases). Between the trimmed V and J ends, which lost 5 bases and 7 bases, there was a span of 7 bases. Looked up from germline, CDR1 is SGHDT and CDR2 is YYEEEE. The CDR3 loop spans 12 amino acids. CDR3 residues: CASSGTNSPLHF. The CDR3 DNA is TGTGCCAGCAGTGGGACAAATTCACCCCTCCACTTT.

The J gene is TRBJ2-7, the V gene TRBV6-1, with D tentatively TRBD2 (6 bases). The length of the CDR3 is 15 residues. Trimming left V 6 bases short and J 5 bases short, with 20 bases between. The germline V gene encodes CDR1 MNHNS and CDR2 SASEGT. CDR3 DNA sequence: TGTGCCAGCAGACCAGAAGGGACTGCCACCCACGAGCAGTACTTC. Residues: CASRPEGTATHEQYF.

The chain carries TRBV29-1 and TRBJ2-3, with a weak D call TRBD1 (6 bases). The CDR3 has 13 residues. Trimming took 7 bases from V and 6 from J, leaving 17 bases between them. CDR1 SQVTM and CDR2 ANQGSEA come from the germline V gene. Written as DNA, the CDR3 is TGCAGCGCGGGCAGGGGATTCCCGGATACGCAGTATTTT. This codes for CSAGRGFPDTQYF.